The sequence of this TCR beta chain was determined in a study of cytotoxic CD8 clonotypes in ibrutinib-treated CLL. Turning to the study itself: Response sampling occurred after a median 12 months of treatment (range 6 to 36).

This clone occurred a few times. As yet, its antigen is unknown. The CDR3 covers 13 residues. Germline V gene lookup returns CDR1 MNHEY and CDR2 SMNVEV (reference sequence). Trimming removed 6 bases at V and 9 bases at J, with 18 bases between. Method: immunoSEQ multiplex PCR; TCRdb's copy keeps in-frame clones and lacks some. The data show hundreds of thousands of clones, 70% seen once. Cryopreserved PBMCs provided around 2 micrograms of genomic DNA for the TCR beta libraries. Study-level points and caveats: Few clonotypes were public, and these shrank or held steady under treatment. Baseline clonality, above age-matched healthy donor levels, tracked circulating CD8+ T-cell counts.

This specimen consisted of PBMCs, obtained after 24 months of ibrutinib treatment. This sequence was found in a human donor with chronic lymphocytic leukemia. The chain employs TRBV27 and TRBJ2-7, with no clear D. The CDR3 nucleotides read TGTGCCAGCAGCGAAAACTCAGGTCTTGGGCAGTACTTC. It specifies CASSENSGLGQYF.